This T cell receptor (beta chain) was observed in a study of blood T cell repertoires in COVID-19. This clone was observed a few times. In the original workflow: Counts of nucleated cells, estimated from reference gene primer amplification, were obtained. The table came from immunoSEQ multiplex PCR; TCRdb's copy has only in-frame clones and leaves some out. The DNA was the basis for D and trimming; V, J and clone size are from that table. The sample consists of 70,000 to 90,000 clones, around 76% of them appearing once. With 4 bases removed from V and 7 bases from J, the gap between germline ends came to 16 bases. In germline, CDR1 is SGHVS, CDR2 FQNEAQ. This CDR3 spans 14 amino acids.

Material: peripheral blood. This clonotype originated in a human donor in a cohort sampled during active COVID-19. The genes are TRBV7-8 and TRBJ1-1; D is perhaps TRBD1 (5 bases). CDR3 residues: CASSSRRVVDEAFF. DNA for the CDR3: TGTGCCAGCAGCTCCCGCAGGGTTGTGGATGAAGCTTTCTTT.